This T cell receptor (beta chain) was documented in a study of OX40 agonist ivuxolimab in advanced cancers. In terms of the full investigation: Ivuxolimab was a fully human IgG2 agonistic monoclonal antibody targeting the costimulatory receptor OX40 (CD134). Prior anti-PD-1, anti-PD-L1 or anti-CTLA-4 therapy was permitted, and about two fifths of dose-escalation patients had received checkpoint inhibitors. The paper covers the monotherapy dose-escalation part of the phase I ivuxolimab trial, which included N ≈ 50 patients. The dose-escalation cohort was roughly 83% male with a mean age of about 60 years, ranging from roughly 20 to 80. Of the roughly 54 patients in dose escalation, about 20 had hepatocellular carcinoma, some 15 had melanoma, 9 had renal cell carcinoma and 9 had head and neck cancer. Intravenous ivuxolimab was administered to patients every 2 weeks at six dose levels: 0.01, 0.1, 0.3, 1.5, 3 and 10 mg/kg. Peripheral TCRbeta sequencing was intended to test whether TCR sequence diversity was altered and clonal T-cell expansion was caused by ivuxolimab. Partial responses occurred in three dose-escalation patients, of whom one had hepatocellular carcinoma and two had cutaneous melanoma. Findings and caveats that apply to the study as a whole: The antigen specificity of the clonally expanded peripheral T cells was not determined. After ivuxolimab, CD8+ T cells had more expanded clones than CD4+ T cells on average. At doses of 0.1 to 3.0 mg/kg, clonal expansion of both CD4+ and CD8+ T cells in blood was seen between baseline and week 6. Partial responders in the 0.1-3.0 mg/kg groups had among the lowest normalized peripheral clonal expansion, especially among CD8+ T cells. Low levels of normalized T-cell clonal expansion were also shown by some nonresponding patients.

Genomic DNA was extracted from sorted cells for sequencing of the TCRbeta CDR3 region. The immunoSEQ Assay was used to sequence the TCRbeta CDR3 regions. TCRdb's version of the immuneACCESS table is confined to in-frame rearrangements and falls short of the full clone set. An unresolved V gene accounts for under half of the shortfall where checked; the remainder is of unknown origin. Recorded for this sample are more than 75,000 clones; 70% to 85% of them occurred a single time. The ten largest clones add up to 5.8% of the sample. Including cysteine and phenylalanine, the CDR3 has 14 amino acids. Of the read, only the CDR3 DNA is kept; its 42 bases are in frame from base 1. Taken from the germline V gene (reference sequence), the CDR1 and CDR2 loops are GTSNPN and SVGIG. After removal of 0 bases from V and 2 bases from J, the junction retains 3 bases not matched to a gene. Patients with autoimmune disease history or receiving systemic immunosuppression were excluded from the trial. Peripheral blood for TCR sequencing was collected from all dose cohorts at baseline, on cycle 4 day 1, and on cycle 7 day 1. The samples were drawn from a first-in-human, open-label, multicenter phase I dose-escalation trial of ivuxolimab. Adults with locally advanced or metastatic head and neck squamous cell, hepatocellular, melanoma or renal cell carcinoma were enrolled in the trial. Before TCR sequencing, CD4+ T cells and CD8+ T cells were sorted from peripheral blood as separate populations.

Concerning this clone itself: The target of this receptor is not known. No base qualities exist here, and no much larger clone lies one base off it.

The rearranged segments are TRBV30 and TRBJ2-7; TRBD2 aligns with 8 central bases. Sequencing was performed on CD4+ or CD8+ T cells sorted from blood, taken in a trial of the OX40 agonist ivuxolimab. This sequence originates from an adult with an advanced solid tumor such as melanoma, head and neck, liver or kidney cancer. The CDR3 protein is CAWSVSGGAYEQYF. The DNA sequence reads TGTGCCTGGAGTGTATCCGGGGGGGCCTACGAGCAGTACTTC. Extended through the reference TRBV30 and TRBJ2-7 proteins, this CDR3 yields the full variable domain: SQTIHQWPATLVQPVGSPLSLECTVEGTSNPNLYWYRQAAGRGLQLLFYSVGIGQISSEVPQNLSASRPQDRQFILSSKKLLLSDSGFYLCAWSVSGGAYEQYFGPGTRLTVT.